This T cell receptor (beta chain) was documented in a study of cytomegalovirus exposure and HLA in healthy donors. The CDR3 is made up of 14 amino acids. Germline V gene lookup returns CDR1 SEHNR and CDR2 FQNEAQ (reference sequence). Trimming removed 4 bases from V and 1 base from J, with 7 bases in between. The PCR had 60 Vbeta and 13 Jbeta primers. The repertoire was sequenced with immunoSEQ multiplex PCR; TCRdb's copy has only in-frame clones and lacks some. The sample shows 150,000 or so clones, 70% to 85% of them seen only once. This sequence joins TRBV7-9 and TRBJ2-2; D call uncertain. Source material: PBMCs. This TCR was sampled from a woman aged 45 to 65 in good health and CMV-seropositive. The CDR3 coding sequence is TGTGCCAGCAGCTCCGCGAGGAACACCGGGGAGCTGTTTTTT. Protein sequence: CASSSARNTGELFF.